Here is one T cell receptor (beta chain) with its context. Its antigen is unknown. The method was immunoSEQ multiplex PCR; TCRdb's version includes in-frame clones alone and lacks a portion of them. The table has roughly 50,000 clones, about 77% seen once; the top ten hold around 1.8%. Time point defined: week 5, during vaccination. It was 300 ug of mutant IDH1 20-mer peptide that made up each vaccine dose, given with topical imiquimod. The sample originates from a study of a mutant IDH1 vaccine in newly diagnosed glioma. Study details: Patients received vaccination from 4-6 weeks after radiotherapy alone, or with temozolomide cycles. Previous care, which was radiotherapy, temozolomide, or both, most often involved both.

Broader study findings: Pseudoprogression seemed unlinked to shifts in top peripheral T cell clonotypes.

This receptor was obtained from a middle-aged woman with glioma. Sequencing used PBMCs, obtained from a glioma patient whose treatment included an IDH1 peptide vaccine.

Written as DNA, the CDR3 is TGTGCCAGCAGCACCGCCCCAGGGCCGGCGATGGGCTACACCTTC. Translating gives CASSTAPGPAMGYTF. The chain employs TRBV11-2 and TRBJ1-2; D perhaps matches TRBD1 (5 bases). CDR1 is SGHAT and CDR2 is FQNNGV in the germline V gene. The CDR3 covers 15 residues. Trimming took 5 bases from V and 8 from J, leaving 21 bases between them. Full variable domain (missing parts from reference TRBV11-2 and TRBJ1-2): EAGVAQSPRYKIIEKRQSVAFWCNPISGHATLYWYQQILGQGPKLLIQFQNNGVVDDSQLPKDRFSAERLKGVDSTLKIQPAKLEDSAVYLCASSTAPGPAMGYTFGSGTRLTVV.